The source of this TCR beta chain is a study of blood T cells in healthy people across ages (dated by TCRdb to about 2015). Background for the entire study: In model experiments, template switching captured about one uniquely barcoded TCR beta cDNA molecule for every two T cells. The study measured age-related changes in TCR beta repertoire diversity using deep sequencing normalized with unique cDNA molecular identifiers. The donors were split into four age groups: young (average 16 years), middle-aged (roughly 39), aged (approximately 60) and long-lived (roughly 77). Donors of different ages were randomly distributed across sequencing lanes to avoid experimental bias. Using the same blood draw, the study looked at two additional independent replicas of 1 million unique cDNA reads for two donors, one aged 18 to 30 and the other aged 80 or older.

The 39 donors, aged 6 to 90 years, were systemically healthy Caucasian individuals from Russia. Approximately 9.3 milliliters of peripheral blood were collected from each donor into EDTA-treated Vacutainer tubes. Ficoll-Paque density-gradient centrifugation was used to isolate PBMCs, with at least 6 million per sample. Total RNA was extracted from PBMCs with Trizol reagent, with at least 6 micrograms obtained per sample. Naive CD45RAhigh/CD27high T cell percentages were measured by flow cytometry on a PBMC aliquot from every donor. Broad study findings and their caveats: Donor CMV infection status was unknown, potentially confounding age-related changes in expanded clonotypes. As age increased, observed TCR beta diversity per million T cells dropped in a roughly linear way, and a significant reduction was already evident by age 40. The long-lived group showed more naive CD4+ T cells, fewer expanded clones and increased TCR diversity than the aged group, suggesting age selection. Estimates of total diversity from one million sequenced T cells were regarded as lower bounds and underestimates. A strong correlation was found between observed TCR beta diversity and the percentage of naive T cells measured by flow cytometry. Since profiling was done on bulk unsorted PBMCs, naive and antigen-experienced compartments could not be conclusively compared.

Preparation of the library involved 5' RACE. The sequencer was an Illumina HiSeq 2500. The second PCR ran for roughly 7 to 11 cycles and used a J-beta primer mix along with a sample-barcoded 5' primer. A unique molecular identifier was introduced onto each TCR beta cDNA molecule by a template-switch 5' adaptor carrying 12 random nucleotides. At least 3 million CDR3-containing paired-end reads were obtained from each sample. All of the RNA was converted into first-strand cDNA using the Mint cDNA synthesis kit, with a TRBC-specific oligonucleotide serving as the primer. After uracil-DNA glycosylase treatment, a first 18-cycle PCR used universal primers M1SS and BC2_uni_R on all cDNA. The paper's data handling went like this. Normalization of each sample was performed by random selection of 1 million high-quality reads, each carrying a distinct molecular identifier. Instead of being binned into consensus sequences, reads that shared molecular identifiers were thrown out. MiTCR, run with a Q25 quality threshold and the strictest error-elimination algorithm, handled CDR3 identification, clonotype clustering and error correction. A nonparametric unseen species model with Euler transformation was used to estimate a lower bound on total TCR beta diversity. Using fastp trimming at Q25 and MiXCR clonotype assembly, TCRdb reanalyzed the public sequencing data and kept in-frame beta chains. When rows share a CDR3 protein, they turn into one entry using the most common DNA and genes. V and J calls and clone size were set by TCRdb, not the authors. The sample table shows about 830,000 distinct CDR3 sequences, and 62% are seen once. The ten largest clones capture about a quarter of the sample.

V trim: 5 bases; J trim: 6 bases; unmatched bases: 10. From the cysteine through the phenylalanine, the CDR3 covers 15 amino acids. Of all the DNA, just the CDR3 is kept, 45 bases in frame from base 1. Reading the germline V gene (reference sequence) gives CDR1 SSHAT and CDR2 FNYEAQ. Comments on this clonotype: The specificity of this receptor is unknown. No quality values exist for individual bases; no much larger clone is one base distant.

The chain uses TRBV7-7 and TRBJ2-3; a stretch of 8 junction bases matches TRBD2. The sequenced sample was blood. The receptor comes from a young man in good health. The DNA sequence is TGTGCCAGCAGCCCCGGGGGGGGCCTCCCCGATACGCAGTATTTT. Its coded protein is CASSPGGGLPDTQYF.